A selection of T cell receptor beta chains follows, all from one sample in a study of cytomegalovirus exposure and HLA in healthy donors. Profiled with immunoSEQ multiplex PCR; TCRdb holds only in-frame clones, not every one. The sample shows fewer than 250,000 clones, more than 80% of them seen only once. The sample taken for sequencing was PBMCs. The receptors derive from a man in his thirties or forties in good health and CMV-seronegative. Both conserved end residues are part of each CDR3. Each record gives: J gene, V gene, CDR3 length, CDR3 protein.

>TRBJ1-1|TRBV5-1|13
CASSATGATEAFF
>TRBJ2-7|TRBV4-1|15
CASSQTEGGTYEQYF
>TRBJ2-5|TRBV5-4|13
CASGLNGGETQYF
>TRBJ1-1|TRBV11-2|15
CASSSSPGTALEAFF
>TRBJ1-1|TRBV27|13
CASSFLRGTEAFF
>TRBJ1-2|TRBV27|13
CASSRQGLYGYTF
>TRBJ1-6|TRBV28|14
CASSYEGVYSPLHF
>TRBJ1-3|TRBV27|13
CASSRYSGNTIYF
>TRBJ2-3|TRBV9|15
CASSTWTGDTDTQYF
>TRBJ2-1|TRBV7-3|16
CASSPVAGSSYNEQFF
>TRBJ1-2|TRBV28|13
CASSFTLIGGYTF
>TRBJ2-6|TRBV7-3|14
CASSPRAVSNVLTF
>TRBJ2-5|TRBV29-1|16
CSVGPTGGGGARTQYF
>TRBJ2-7|TRBV27|14
CASGPGLAVYEQYF
>TRBJ2-3|TRBV4-1|16
CASSQESGGGTDTQYF
>TRBJ2-3|TRBV28|18
CASSSPYGLTSTTDTQYF
>TRBJ1-6|TRBV28|15
CASSRTDEYNSPLHF
>TRBJ1-1|TRBV4-1|16
CASSQDADRGNTEAFF
>TRBJ1-1|TRBV9|12
CGFSEPNTEAFF
>TRBJ1-1|TRBV9|15
CASSLGAGVNTEAFF
>TRBJ1-1|TRBV18|14
CASSPVHGNTEAFF
>TRBJ2-7|TRBV4-3|15
CASSQVTGGPYEQYF
>TRBJ2-7|TRBV7-8|17
CASSFRTSGGFAYEQYF
>TRBJ2-5|TRBV11-2|15
CASSGLTRGEETQYF
>TRBJ1-5|TRBV7-8|19
CASSLALGQGAGGNQPQHF
>TRBJ2-7|TRBV4-1|16
CASSLVHSGQGYEQYF
>TRBJ2-3|TRBV25-1|15
CASSPWSGGTDTQYF
>TRBJ2-6|TRBV5-5|16
CASSLEYGSGASVLTF
>TRBJ1-2|TRBV28|16
CASSFPGTGEGGGYTF
>TRBJ2-5|TRBV11-2|16
CASSHLGAGGQETQYF
>TRBJ1-1|TRBV5-1|14
CASSLDTGVGEAFF
>TRBJ2-3|TRBV6-1|17
CASSEFATSGQKNTQYF
>TRBJ2-2|TRBV5-4|16
CASSPEGAGGTGELFF
>TRBJ2-3|TRBV2|15
CASRGTSGGTDTQYF
>TRBJ2-1|TRBV7-2|15
CASSSSGAVYNEQFF
>TRBJ1-1|TRBV4-3|16
CASSQVRARSNTEAFF
>TRBJ2-2|TRBV18|16
CASSSNQGGATGELFF
>TRBJ2-1|TRBV15|15
CATSREGSVYNEQFF
>TRBJ2-3|TRBV27|15
CASRLQGRFLDTQYF
>TRBJ2-7|TRBV7-2|13
CASSLGEAYEQYF